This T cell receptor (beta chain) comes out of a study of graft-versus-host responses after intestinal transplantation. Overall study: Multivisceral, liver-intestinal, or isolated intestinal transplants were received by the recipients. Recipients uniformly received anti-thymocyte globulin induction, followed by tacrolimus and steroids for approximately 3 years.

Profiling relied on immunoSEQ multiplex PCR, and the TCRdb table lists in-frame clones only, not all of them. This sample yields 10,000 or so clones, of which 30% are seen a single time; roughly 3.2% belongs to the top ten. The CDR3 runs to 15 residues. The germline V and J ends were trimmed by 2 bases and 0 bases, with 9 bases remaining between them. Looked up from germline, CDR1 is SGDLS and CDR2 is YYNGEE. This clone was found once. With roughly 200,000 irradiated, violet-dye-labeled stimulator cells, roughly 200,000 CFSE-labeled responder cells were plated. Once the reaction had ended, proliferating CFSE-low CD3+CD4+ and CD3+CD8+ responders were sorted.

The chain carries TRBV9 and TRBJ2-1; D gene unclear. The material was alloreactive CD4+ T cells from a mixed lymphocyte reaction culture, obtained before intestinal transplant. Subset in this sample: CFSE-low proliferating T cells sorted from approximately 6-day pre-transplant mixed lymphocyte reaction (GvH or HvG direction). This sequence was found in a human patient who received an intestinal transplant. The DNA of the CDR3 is TGTGCCAGCAGCGTCGAATCCAGCTCCTACAATGAGCAGTTCTTC. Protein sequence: CASSVESSSYNEQFF.